This T cell receptor beta chain appears in the sequencing data of a study of cytomegalovirus exposure and HLA in healthy donors. Overall study results and limits: The classifier was said to identify cytomegalovirus status with high specificity and sensitivity. The authors confirmed in vitro that three CMV-associated chains were specific for CMV antigens.

Trimming took 4 bases from V and 0 from J, leaving 11 bases between them. This CDR3 contains 15 residues. CDR1 is SGDLS, CDR2 YYNGEE, per germline. A word on this clone: Its antigen is unknown.

A multiplex PCR was run with 60 Vbeta primers and 13 Jbeta primers. Libraries were prepared by immunoSEQ multiplex PCR; TCRdb keeps only in-frame clonotypes and omits some of them. The table includes tens of thousands of clones, 65% to 75% detected once. The sequence came from a middle-aged man in good health and CMV-seropositive. The sequenced sample was PBMCs. The V call is TRBV9, the J call TRBJ2-1; D may be TRBD2 (6 bases). The CDR3 protein is CASSSDGSSYNEQFF. CDR3 nucleotide sequence: TGTGCCAGCAGCTCGGACGGGAGCTCCTACAATGAGCAGTTCTTC.